This T cell receptor (beta chain) was sequenced in a study of cytomegalovirus exposure and HLA in healthy donors. Study-level findings and limits: Later analysis showed TCR association rates varying by HLA locus, highest for DRB1 and lowest for HLA-C.

Notes on this clone: Its antigen remains unknown.

60 Vbeta and 13 Jbeta primers were used in PCR. Here immunoSEQ multiplex PCR was the method, and the copy in TCRdb shows in-frame clones only, minus some. The data contain about 150,000 clones, about 75% of them seen just once; the ten biggest clones take up over 1.3%. Sequenced material: PBMCs. The clonotype was recovered from a man aged 18 to 30 in good health and CMV-seronegative.

The DNA for the CDR3 is TGTGCCAGCAGCAGGGGACTAACTGAGCAGTTCTTC. Translated, it gives CASSRGLTEQFF. The J gene is TRBJ2-1, the V gene TRBV7-8; 7 bases align to TRBD2. The CDR3 is 12 amino acids. CDR1 and CDR2 (germline): SGHVS, FQNEAQ. V trimming: 5 bases; J trimming: 9 bases; junction bases outside the gene matches: 4.